This T cell receptor (beta chain) was sequenced for a study of blood T cell repertoires in COVID-19. Study summary: The United States, Italy and Spain were the sources of the acute and convalescent COVID-19 samples.

In the authors' methods: Nucleated cell counts were estimated from reference gene primer amplification. Sequenced by immunoSEQ multiplex PCR; TCRdb stores in-frame clones only, minus some. V, J and clone size are those of that table, while D and trimming were read from the DNA. The table lists a few hundred thousand clones, around 85% of them singletons. Participants came from some 23 US areas, aged about 18 to 89 years. Germline V gene sequence: CDR1 SGHDN, CDR2 FVKESK. The length of the CDR3 is 14 residues. V lost 4 bases and J lost 4, with 13 bases in between. The chain has TRBV14 and TRBJ1-1; a possible D gene is TRBD1 (5 bases). The source of this sequence is a woman aged 25 to 45 who had recovered from COVID-19. Sample: PBMCs or T cells enriched from blood (not recorded which). The CDR3 sequence: CASSRQLARTEAFF. The CDR3 coding sequence is TGTGCCAGCAGCCGACAGTTAGCCCGCACTGAAGCTTTCTTT.